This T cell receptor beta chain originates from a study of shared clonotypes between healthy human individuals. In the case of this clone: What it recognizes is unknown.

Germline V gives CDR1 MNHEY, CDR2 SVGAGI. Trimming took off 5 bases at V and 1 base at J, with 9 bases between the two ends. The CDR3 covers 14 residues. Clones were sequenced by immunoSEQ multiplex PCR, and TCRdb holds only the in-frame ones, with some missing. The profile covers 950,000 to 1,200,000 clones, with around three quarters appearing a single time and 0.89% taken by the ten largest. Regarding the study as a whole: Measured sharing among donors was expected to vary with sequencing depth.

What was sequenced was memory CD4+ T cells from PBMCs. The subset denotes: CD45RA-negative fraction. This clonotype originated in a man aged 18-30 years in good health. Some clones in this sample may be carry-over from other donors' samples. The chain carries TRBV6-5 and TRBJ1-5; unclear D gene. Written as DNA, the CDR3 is TGTGCCAGCAGTAAGGGAGGGAGCAATCAGCCCCAGCATTTT. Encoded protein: CASSKGGSNQPQHF.